This T cell receptor (beta chain) was sequenced in a study of blood T cell repertoires in COVID-19. At the level of the study: Specimens from acute and convalescent COVID-19 originated in the United States, Italy and Spain.

V lost 4 bases and J 0 bases, leaving 12 bases between the germline ends. The CDR3 runs to 16 residues. CDR1 is ENHRY and CDR2 is SYGVKD in the germline V gene. In the study's own analysis: By means of reference gene primer amplification, nucleated cell counts were estimated. Repertoires were generated with immunoSEQ multiplex PCR, while TCRdb's copy carries only in-frame clones and drops some. The V and J calls and clone size come from that table; D and trimming were worked out from the DNA. This table holds about 110,000 clones, 88% found once. The J gene is TRBJ2-2, the V gene TRBV10-3; weak D call: TRBD1 (6 bases). Sequenced material: peripheral blood. The sequence came from a woman between 45 and 60 years old with acute or convalescent COVID-19. Written as DNA, the CDR3 is TGTGCCATCAGTGGATCCGGGACAACGAACACCGGGGAGCTGTTTTTT. It is translated as CAISGSGTTNTGELFF.